Below, 21 T cell receptor beta chains from the same sample are listed, as sequenced in a study of Graves' ophthalmopathy and Graves' hyperthyroidism. RNA transcripts yielded amplified TCR beta CDR3 regions. The authors performed first-round RT-PCR with HTBI primers and then a second-round multiplex PCR. TCRdb called the multiplex PCR reads again in MiXCR, with one record for every CDR3 protein. This sample has about 740,000 distinct CDR3 sequences, with 40% found just once. Sequencing was carried out using peripheral blood. The source of these receptors is an adult man with Graves' ophthalmopathy.

Comments on this clonotype: Because the CDR3 is missing its conserved closing phenylalanine or tryptophan, this is likely a read error. This rearrangement joins TRBV5-4 to TRBJ2-7, with 7 positions matching TRBD1. This CDR3 comprises 13 residues. Germline V gene data show CDR1 as SGHNT and CDR2 as YYREEE (reference sequence). The CDR3 spells CASSLTGAYEQYL. In nucleotides, the CDR3 is TGCGCCAGCAGTCTCACAGGGGCCTACGAGCAGTACCTC.

Here the CDR3 reads CASRLGTGDTGELFF. CDR3 nucleotides: TGTGCCAGCCGACTCGGGACCGGGGACACCGGGGAGCTGTTTTTT. J is TRBJ2-2 and V is TRBV7-9; TRBD1 or TRBD2 may be the D gene (5 bases each). Trimming stripped 8 bases from V and 3 bases from J, with 16 bases between. Germline CDR1 reads SEHNR; CDR2 reads FQNEAQ (reference sequence). This CDR3 is 15 amino acids long.

This clonotype was counted many times. V usage is TRBV19 and J usage is TRBJ1-5; no clear D. V was pared by 9 bases and J by 1 base, with 13 bases between. This CDR3 is built from 14 residues. Germline values: CDR1 LNHDA, CDR2 SQIVND (reference sequence). CDR3 loop: CASSVDGSNQPQHF. The CDR3, as DNA: TGTGCCAGCAGCGTAGATGGCAGCAATCAGCCCCAGCATTTT.

The J gene is TRBJ2-2, the V gene TRBV2; D is uncertain. Trimming removed 4 bases from V and 5 bases from J, with 8 bases in between. This CDR3 has 13 residues. The V gene's germline CDR1 is SNHLY and CDR2 FYNNEI. As DNA, the CDR3 is TGTGCCAGCAGTGGATTGGGGACCGGGGAGCTGTTTTTT. Encoded protein: CASSGLGTGELFF.

This rearrangement joins TRBV6-6 to TRBJ1-5; TRBD1 matches 9 bases. This CDR3 is 13 amino acids long. Germline CDR1 MNHNY, CDR2 SVGAGI (reference sequence). V lost 6 bases and J lost 11; bases outside the gene matches: 8. The CDR3 bases are TGTGCCAGCAGCCACAGGGGGCAGAGGTCCCAGCATTTT. This encodes CASSHRGQRSQHF.

About this clonotype itself: A much larger clone differs from this one at a single base, so this may be a read error. This chain uses TRBV7-9 with TRBJ2-7; D is ambiguous. Germline values: CDR1 SEHNR, CDR2 FQNEAQ (reference sequence). The CDR3 runs to 16 residues. V dropped 5 bases and J dropped 0 bases, with 17 bases sitting between them. This CDR3 is CASSQPPLSASYEQYF. The DNA of the CDR3 is TGTGCCAGCAGCCAACCACCGTTGTCAGCCTCCTACGAGCAGTACTTC.

Only a few counts were recorded for this clonotype. This rearrangement joins TRBV7-6 to TRBJ2-7, with D maybe TRBD1 (5 bases). The CDR3 consists of 14 residues. Deletions cut 2 bases from V and 2 bases from J, with 10 bases between. From germline, CDR1 is SGHVS and CDR2 FNYEAQ. The CDR3 sequence is CASSLSGFAYEQYF. The CDR3 nucleotides are TGTGCCAGCAGCTTATCAGGGTTTGCCTACGAGCAGTACTTC.

This chain uses TRBV7-9 with TRBJ1-4; D may be TRBD1 (5 bases). Per the germline V gene, CDR1 is SEHNR and CDR2 is FQNEAQ (reference sequence). V lost 8 bases to trimming and J lost 5 bases, with 15 bases between them. The CDR3 is made up of 14 amino acids. DNA for the CDR3: TGTGCCAGCGGGCCGGGACTTACGAATGAAAAACTGTTTTTT. Protein sequence: CASGPGLTNEKLFF. Complete variable domain (other parts from reference TRBV7-9 and TRBJ1-4): DTGVSQNPRHKITKRGQNVTFRCDPISEHNRLYWYRQTLGQGPEFLTYFQNEAQLEKSRLLSDRFSAERPKGSFSTLEIQRTEQGDSAMYLCASGPGLTNEKLFFGSGTQLSVL.

The genes are TRBV24-1 and TRBJ1-2; D is unresolved. Deletions cut 4 bases from V and 8 bases from J, with 16 bases between. CDR1 is KGHDR and CDR2 is SFDVKD in the germline V gene. This CDR3 is 14 amino acids long. CDR3 residues: CATSEPGRVEGYTF. CDR3 nucleotide sequence: TGTGCCACCAGTGAGCCAGGACGCGTAGAGGGCTACACCTTC.

This clonotype has just a few counts. The rearrangement links TRBV11-2 to TRBJ2-7; 7 bases map to TRBD1. The germline CDR1 and CDR2 sequences are SGHAT and FQNNGV. V lost 4 bases to trimming and J lost 3 bases; unmatched junction nucleotides: 12. The CDR3 has 16 amino acids. CDR3 sequence: CASSSLGGRQGYEQYF. CDR3 in DNA: TGTGCCAGCAGCTCACTAGGGGGCCGACAGGGCTACGAGCAGTACTTC.

J is TRBJ2-2 and V is TRBV7-9; TRBD1 might be the D (5 bases). The CDR3 totals 14 residues. V was trimmed by 7 bases and J by 0 bases, leaving 9 bases between them. CDR1 SEHNR and CDR2 FQNEAQ come from the germline V gene (reference sequence). The CDR3 DNA reads as TGTGCCAGCAACATCAGGGCGAACACCGGGGAGCTGTTTTTT. This translates into CASNIRANTGELFF.

This clonotype was counted at least ten times. The V gene is TRBV2, the J gene TRBJ1-1; the match to TRBD1 covers 7 bases. Per the germline V gene, CDR1 is SNHLY and CDR2 is FYNNEI. V was pared by 7 bases and J by 7 bases, with 6 bases of the junction left unmatched. The CDR3 is 12 residues long. CDR3 region: CASILGQYEAFF. The CDR3 DNA follows: TGTGCCAGCATCTTGGGACAGTATGAAGCTTTCTTT.

About this clonotype: A single base separates this from a much larger clone, so it may be a read error. The CDR3 nucleotides are TGTGCCAGCGGTTGGGAGCACGAGCAGTACTTC. This sequence encodes CASGWEHEQYF. The chain links TRBV7-2 to TRBJ2-7; D is possibly TRBD2 (5 bases). Trimming removed 8 bases from V and 5 bases from J, with 10 bases in between. The V gene's germline CDR1 is SGHTA and CDR2 FQGNSA. The CDR3 spans 11 residues.

A remark on this clonotype: A much larger clone is a single base away; this may be a read error. The J gene is TRBJ1-1, the V gene TRBV20-1; no reliable D call. Germline CDR1 is DFQATT and CDR2 is SNEGSKA (reference sequence). CDR3 length equals 13 residues. The CDR3 nucleotides read TGCAATGCTCTGAAAGCGGTGAACACTGAAGCTTTCTTT. It specifies CNALKAVNTEAFF.

This clonotype has only a few counts. The chain combines TRBV24-1 with TRBJ1-5; TRBD1 might be the D (5 bases). Trimming cost V 9 bases and J 5 bases, with 10 bases left between them. Germline V gives CDR1 KGHDR, CDR2 SFDVKD. There are 12 residues in the CDR3. This CDR3 is CATWGVDQPQHF. CDR3 nucleotide sequence: TGTGCCACCTGGGGGGTTGATCAGCCCCAGCATTTT.

This clonotype has only a few counts. The V gene is TRBV6-6, the J gene TRBJ1-5; 8 bases line up with TRBD1. Germline V gene sequence: CDR1 MNHNY, CDR2 SVGAGI (reference sequence). The CDR3 spans 14 residues. Germline trimming cut 8 bases from V and 0 bases from J; bases unmatched to any gene: 3. CDR3 sequence (DNA): TGTGCCAGCGTCCAGGGGGCTAGCAATCAGCCCCAGCATTTT. Its translation is CASVQGASNQPQHF.

This sequence joins TRBV9 and TRBJ1-4, with 7 bases matching TRBD1. CDR1 and CDR2 (germline): SGDLS, YYNGEE. J was trimmed by 8 bases and V by 3 bases; bases with no gene match: 7. CDR3 length equals 14 residues. This CDR3 reads CASSATGVGEKLFF. CDR3 nucleotide sequence: TGTGCCAGCAGCGCCACAGGGGTGGGGGAAAAACTGTTTTTT. Variable domain in full (rest from reference TRBV9 and TRBJ1-4): DSGVTQTPKHLITATGQRVTLRCSPRSGDLSVYWYQQSLDQGLQFLIQYYNGEERAKGNILERFSAQQFPDLHSELNLSSLELGDSALYFCASSATGVGEKLFFGSGTQLSVL.

In this sample, this clonotype turned up many times. This chain joins TRBV10-3 and TRBJ2-5, with D hard to call. CDR1 is ENHRY, CDR2 SYGVKD, per germline. The CDR3 length is 15 residues. The V end was cut by 0 bases, the J end by 5 bases, with 13 bases between. The CDR3 region is CAISESWAIGETQYF. Here the CDR3 DNA reads TGTGCCATCAGTGAGTCGTGGGCCATTGGGGAGACCCAGTACTTC.

This clonotype was counted a few times. The CDR3 here is CASSLLPDRIEKLFF. The CDR3 DNA follows: TGCGCCAGCAGCCTGCTGCCTGACAGGATAGAAAAACTGTTTTTT. The chain joins TRBV5-1 to TRBJ1-4, with D possibly TRBD1 on 6 matching bases. The CDR3 loop spans 15 amino acids. With 4 bases removed from V and 8 bases from J, the gap between germline ends came to 18 bases. In germline, CDR1 is SGHRS, CDR2 YFSETQ.

The chain uses TRBV5-1 and TRBJ2-7; a possible D gene is TRBD1 (5 bases). Germline CDR1 and CDR2: SGHRS and YFSETQ. V lost 0 bases and J lost 2, with 15 bases in between. The CDR3 is 16 residues long. This CDR3 is CASSLVAGYGAYEQYF. CDR3 DNA: TGCGCCAGCAGCTTGGTTGCAGGGTATGGTGCCTACGAGCAGTACTTC.

Ten or more counts support this clonotype. This chain connects TRBV11-2 to TRBJ1-1, with a weak D call TRBD1 (5 bases). This CDR3 is 13 amino acids long. Trimming left V 7 bases short and J 5 bases short, with 14 bases between. The germline gives CDR1 SGHAT, CDR2 FQNNGV. The CDR3 DNA reads as TGTGCCAGCACCGGGGCCAGGGTGACTGAAGCTTTCTTT. Residues: CASTGARVTEAFF.